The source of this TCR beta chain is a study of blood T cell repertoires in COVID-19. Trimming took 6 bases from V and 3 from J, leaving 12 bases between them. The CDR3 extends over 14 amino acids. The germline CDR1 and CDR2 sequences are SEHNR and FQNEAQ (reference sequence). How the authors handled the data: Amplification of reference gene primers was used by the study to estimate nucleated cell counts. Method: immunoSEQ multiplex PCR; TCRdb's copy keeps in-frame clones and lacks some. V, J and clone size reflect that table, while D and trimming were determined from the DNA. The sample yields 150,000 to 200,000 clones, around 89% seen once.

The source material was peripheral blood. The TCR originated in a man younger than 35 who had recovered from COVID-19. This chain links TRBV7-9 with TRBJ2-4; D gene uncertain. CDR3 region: CASRDGLDKNIQYF. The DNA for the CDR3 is TGTGCCAGCAGAGACGGGTTGGACAAAAACATTCAGTACTTC. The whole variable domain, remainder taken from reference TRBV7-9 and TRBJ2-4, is DTGVSQNPRHKITKRGQNVTFRCDPISEHNRLYWYRQTLGQGPEFLTYFQNEAQLEKSRLLSDRFSAERPKGSFSTLEIQRTEQGDSAMYLCASRDGLDKNIQYFGAGTRLSVL.